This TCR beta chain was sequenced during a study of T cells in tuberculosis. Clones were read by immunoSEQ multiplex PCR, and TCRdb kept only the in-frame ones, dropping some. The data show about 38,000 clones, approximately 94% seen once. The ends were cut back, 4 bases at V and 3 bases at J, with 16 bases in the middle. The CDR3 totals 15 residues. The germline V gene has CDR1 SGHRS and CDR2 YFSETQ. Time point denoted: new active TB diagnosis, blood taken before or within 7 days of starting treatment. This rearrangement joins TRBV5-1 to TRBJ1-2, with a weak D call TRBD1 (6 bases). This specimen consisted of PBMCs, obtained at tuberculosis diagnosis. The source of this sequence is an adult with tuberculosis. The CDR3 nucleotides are TGCGCCAGCAGCCTAGGACAGTTTGGCGACTATGGCTACACCTTC. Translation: CASSLGQFGDYGYTF.